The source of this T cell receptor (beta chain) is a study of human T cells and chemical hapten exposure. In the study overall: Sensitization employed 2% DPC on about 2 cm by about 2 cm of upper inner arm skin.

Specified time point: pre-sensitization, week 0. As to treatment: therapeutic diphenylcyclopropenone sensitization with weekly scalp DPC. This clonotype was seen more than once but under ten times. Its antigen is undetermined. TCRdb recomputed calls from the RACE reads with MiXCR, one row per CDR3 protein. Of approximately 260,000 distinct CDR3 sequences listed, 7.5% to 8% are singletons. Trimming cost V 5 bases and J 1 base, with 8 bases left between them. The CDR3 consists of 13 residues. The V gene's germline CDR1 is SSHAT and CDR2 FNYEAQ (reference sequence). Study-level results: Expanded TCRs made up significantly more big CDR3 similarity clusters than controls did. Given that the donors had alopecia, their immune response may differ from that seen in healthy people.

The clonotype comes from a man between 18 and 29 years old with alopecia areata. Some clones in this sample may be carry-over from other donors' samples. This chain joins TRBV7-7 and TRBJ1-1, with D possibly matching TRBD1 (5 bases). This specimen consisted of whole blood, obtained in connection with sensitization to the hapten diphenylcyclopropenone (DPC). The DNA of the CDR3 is TGTGCCAGCAGCAAGACAGAGAACACTGAAGCTTTCTTT. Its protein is CASSKTENTEAFF.